Following are 12 T cell receptor beta chains from one sample sequenced in a study of T-cell reconstitution after alpha-beta-depleted transplantation in children (dated by TCRdb to about 2016). Library prep was done by PCR. For sequencing, an Illumina HiSeq 2500 was employed. TCR libraries were prepared with molecular barcoding, using unique molecular identifiers to normalize TCRbeta repertoire quantification. In TCRdb, the public reads were trimmed at Q25 with fastp and aligned with MiXCR, with productive beta chains retained. Each entry merges the rows of one CDR3 protein and shows their most common DNA and genes. This sample comprises just under 350,000 distinct CDR3 sequences, around 15% of them detected only once. The top ten clonotypes cover about 41% of the sample. The treatment or condition tag for this specimen amounts to: allogeneic hematopoietic cell transplantation with graft depleted of TCRalphabeta T cells and CD19 B cells.

The sample consisted of PBMCs, mostly from graft donor cells, taken 360 days after TCRalphabeta/CD19-depleted stem cell transplant. The receptors derive from a male patient between 2 and 9 years old who had a stem cell transplant for acute lymphoblastic leukemia, so the T cells may come from the graft donor.

This clonotype was picked up a small number of times. Here the CDR3 reads CSAEDTLAGGADTQYF. The CDR3 bases are TGCAGTGCTGAGGATACACTAGCGGGAGGCGCAGATACGCAGTATTTT. This rearrangement joins TRBV20-1 to TRBJ2-3; TRBD2 matches at 12 bases. CDR1 is DFQATT and CDR2 is SNEGSKA in the germline V gene (reference sequence). The CDR3 consists of 16 residues. The V segment lost 5 bases and the J segment 4 bases; nucleotides outside the gene matches: 10.

This chain uses TRBV4-3 with TRBJ2-1; the D call may be TRBD1 or TRBD2 (5 bases each). This CDR3 is 13 amino acids long. The germline gives CDR1 LGHNA, CDR2 YSLEER. V lost 4 bases and J lost 7, with 11 bases in between. The CDR3, as DNA: TGCGCCAGCAGCCTGAGGGGAAGGAATGAGCAGTTCTTC. Translated, it gives CASSLRGRNEQFF.

This clonotype came up many times. The gene calls are TRBV12-3 or TRBV12-4 and TRBJ2-5, with TRBD2 identical over 9 bases. The CDR3 consists of 14 residues. With 3 bases clipped from V and 4 bases from J, the junction kept 3 bases outside the gene matches. CDR3 amino acids: CASSFSGSRETQYF. CDR3 nucleotides: TGTGCCAGCAGTTTTAGCGGGAGCAGAGAGACCCAGTACTTC.

This chain joins TRBV4-2 and TRBJ2-1, with 13 bases that match TRBD2. Looked up from germline, CDR1 is LGHNA and CDR2 is YNFKEQ. V shed 3 bases and J 0 bases; nucleotides not matched to a gene: 8. This CDR3 contains 19 residues. The CDR3 reads CASSQVGLAGNPSYNEQFF. In DNA, the CDR3 is TGTGCCAGCAGCCAGGTGGGACTAGCGGGGAACCCCTCCTACAATGAGCAGTTCTTC.

This clonotype has only a few counts. CDR3 DNA: TGTGCCAGCAGCTTAGTGGCAGGGGACACCTACGAGCAGTACTTC. This codes for CASSLVAGDTYEQYF. The chain has TRBV7-8 and TRBJ2-7, with a weak D call TRBD1 (6 bases). The germline CDR1 and CDR2 sequences are SGHVS and FQNEAQ. The CDR3 contains 15 residues. The germline V and J ends were trimmed by 1 base and 2 bases, with 12 bases remaining between them. The whole variable domain, filled in from reference TRBV7-8 and TRBJ2-7, reads GAGVSQSPRYKVAKRGQDVALRCDPISGHVSLFWYQQALGQGPEFLTYFQNEAQLDKSGLPSDRFFAERPEGSVSTLKIQRTQQEDSAVYLCASSLVAGDTYEQYFGPGTRLTVT.

The chain recombines TRBV6-2 or TRBV6-3 with TRBJ1-5, with D possibly TRBD1 on 5 matching bases. The V end was cut by 6 bases, the J end by 5 bases, with 20 bases between. Germline CDR1 is MNHEY and CDR2 is SVGEGT. This CDR3 is 16 amino acids long. The CDR3 DNA is TGTGCCAGCAGCTATCGCCGTAGGGGAGTCGATCAGCCCCAGCATTTT. This sequence encodes CASSYRRRGVDQPQHF.

This clonotype was picked up many times. CDR3 sequence reads: CASSYSIVPIHEQFF. In DNA, the CDR3 is TGTGCCAGCAGTTACTCGATCGTACCAATCCATGAGCAGTTCTTC. The V gene is TRBV6-2 or TRBV6-3, the J gene TRBJ2-1; D not certain. Trimming removed 0 bases at V and 8 bases at J, with 14 bases between. Germline-derived CDR1 and CDR2 are MNHEY and SVGEGT. This CDR3 has 15 residues.

The sample holds a few counts of this clonotype. V gene TRBV20-1 combines with J gene TRBJ2-5; D unclear. In germline, CDR1 is DFQATT, CDR2 SNEGSKA (reference sequence). Deletions cut 1 base from V and 4 bases from J, with 16 bases between. This CDR3 is built from 15 residues. The CDR3 DNA reads as TGCAGTGCTAGAGGCAGGCTAGTTAGTCGAGAGACCCAGTACTTC. Encoded protein: CSARGRLVSRETQYF.

This clonotype was observed a handful of times. This chain connects TRBV20-1 to TRBJ2-7, with 8 bases that match TRBD2. The V and J ends lost 6 bases and 6 bases, in that order; junction bases with no gene match: 7. The germline CDR1 and CDR2 sequences are DFQATT and SNEGSKA (reference sequence). The CDR3 is made up of 12 amino acids. For the CDR3, the DNA is TGCAGTGCGGCGGGAGGAGACTTCGAGCAGTACTTC. The encoded protein is CSAAGGDFEQYF.

The genes are TRBV6-5 and TRBJ2-1; 8 bases are a match to TRBD2. The CDR3 length is 14 residues. Germline V gene lookup returns CDR1 MNHEY and CDR2 SVGAGI. The V and J ends lost 2 bases and 4 bases, in that order; junction bases with no gene match: 1. CDR3 DNA sequence: TGTGCCAGCAGTTACGGGACTAGTTACAATGAGCAGTTCTTC. The encoded protein is CASSYGTSYNEQFF.

This chain connects TRBV29-1 to TRBJ2-7; no firm D call. The CDR3 totals 12 residues. CDR1 is SQVTM, CDR2 ANQGSEA, per germline. The V gene lost 4 bases and the J gene lost 3 bases, with 10 bases spanning the gap. The CDR3 region is CSVVETNYEQYF. The CDR3, as DNA: TGCAGCGTTGTAGAGACAAACTACGAGCAGTACTTC.

Only a few counts were recorded for this clonotype. The V call is TRBV7-8, the J call TRBJ2-5; D is perhaps TRBD2 (6 bases). This CDR3 is built from 15 residues. CDR1 SGHVS and CDR2 FQNEAQ come from the germline V gene. Trimming removed 1 base at V and 6 bases at J, with 15 bases between. CDR3: CASSLETGVWKTQYF. CDR3 bases: TGTGCCAGCAGCTTAGAGACGGGAGTCTGGAAGACCCAGTACTTC.